A selection of T cell receptor beta chains follows, all from one sample in a study of blood T cell repertoires in COVID-19. Sequenced by immunoSEQ multiplex PCR; TCRdb stores in-frame clones only, minus some. The table records some 200,000 clones, about 80% of them present only once. The sequenced material came from peripheral blood. These receptors were taken from a woman in her seventies with acute or convalescent COVID-19. The CDR3 runs from the conserved cysteine through the conserved F or W. D genes are given only for firm matches. The listing skips clone size in some rows; elsewhere it reads once, few, many or a size class.

J,size,V,D,DNA,CDR3
TRBJ1-6,-,TRBV28,-,TGTGCCAGCAGTTCGGCGGGGGGAACTAATTCACCCCTCCACTTT,CASSSAGGTNSPLHF
TRBJ2-5,-,TRBV5-6,-,TGTGCCAGCAGCTTGGATAGGGGGTTTTCGTTCGAGACCCAGTACTTC,CASSLDRGFSFETQYF
TRBJ1-2,few,TRBV19,-,TGTGCCAGTAGTATAGGATTTGTGGACAGCTATGGCTACACCTTC,CASSIGFVDSYGYTF
TRBJ1-2,-,TRBV20-1,-,TGCAGTGCTCGGGGGAGCTATGGCTACACCTTC,CSARGSYGYTF
TRBJ2-1,-,TRBV12-2,-,TGTGCAAGTCGCTTCTCTAGACTAGCGGGAGTCTACAATGAGCAGTTCTTC,CASRFSRLAGVYNEQFF
TRBJ2-5,-,TRBV5-4,TRBD2,TGTGCCAGCAGCGCCGGGACTAGCGGGAGTTGGGAGACCCAGTACTTC,CASSAGTSGSWETQYF
TRBJ2-7,once,TRBV4-2,-,TGTGCCAGCAGCCAAGGGGCGAGAACGATCAACGAGCAGTACTTC,CASSQGARTINEQYF
TRBJ2-1,-,TRBV25-1,TRBD2,TGTGCCAGCAGTGAATTACCACTAGCGGGAGCCCAGACGTTCTTC,CASSELPLAGAQTFF
TRBJ2-1,few,TRBV3-1/TRBV3-2,TRBD2,TGTGCCAGCAGCCAAGGACTAGCGGGAGGTTTCCACAATGAGCAGTTCTTC,CASSQGLAGGFHNEQFF
TRBJ2-5,once,TRBV7-3,TRBD2,TGTGCCAGCAGCTTATTGGCGGGAGTGGGGACCCAGTACTTC,CASSLLAGVGTQYF
TRBJ1-2,-,TRBV5-4,TRBD1,TGTGCCAGCAGCCCAGACAGGGACTATGGCTACACCTTC,CASSPDRDYGYTF
TRBJ1-5,few,TRBV5-5,TRBD1,TGTGCCAGCAGCCCCGGGACAGGGAGAGGGGAGCCCCAGCATTTT,CASSPGTGRGEPQHF
TRBJ2-5,-,TRBV19,-,TGTGCCAGTAGTCCTGGAAGACTAGAAGAGACCCAGTACTTC,CASSPGRLEETQYF
TRBJ2-1,-,TRBV30,TRBD2,TGTGCCTGGAGGATTCTTAGCGGGAGGGCTGGAAATGAGCAGTTCTTC,CAWRILSGRAGNEQFF
TRBJ2-7,few,TRBV11-2,-,TGTGCCAGCAGCTCCACGGGATCTTCCCTGGAGCAGTACTTC,CASSSTGSSLEQYF
TRBJ2-2,-,TRBV21-1,-,TGTGCCGTGGGGACAGCCTTCGCGTCTAACACCGGGGAGCTGTTTTTT,CAVGTAFASNTGELFF
TRBJ2-7,-,TRBV20-1,TRBD2,TGCAGTGCTAGTCCCCTGGGGAGCGGGAGCGGGTACGAGCAGTACTTC,CSASPLGSGSGYEQYF
TRBJ1-4,-,TRBV5-4,TRBD1,TGTGCCAGCAGCACCCGGGACAGAGGTGAAAAACTGTTTTTT,CASSTRDRGEKLFF
TRBJ2-3,-,TRBV6-5,TRBD2,TGTGCCAGCATCCGGCGGGAGGGGGCAGATACGCAGTATTTT,CASIRREGADTQYF
TRBJ2-1,few,TRBV7-3,-,TGTGCCAGCAGCTTATTTCCCAACAGGGAATCCTATGAGCAGTTCTTC,CASSLFPNRESYEQFF
TRBJ2-1,-,TRBV3-1/TRBV3-2,-,TGTGCCAGCAGCCAATCGAGAGACAATGAGCAGTTCTTC,CASSQSRDNEQFF
TRBJ1-6,-,TRBV30,-,TGTGCCTGGACATCCACCCGGGATTCACCCCTCCACTTT,CAWTSTRDSPLHF
TRBJ1-6,-,TRBV7-8,-,TGTGCCAGCAGCCCTGGAGTGGGGGGTTGGAATTCACCCCTCCACTTT,CASSPGVGGWNSPLHF
TRBJ2-5,-,TRBV2,TRBD2,TGTGCCAGCAGCTCTAGCGGGAGGGACGAGACCCAGTACTTC,CASSSSGRDETQYF
TRBJ1-2,few,TRBV5-8,-,TGTGCCAGCAGCTTGGAGGACATCTATGGCTACACCTTC,CASSLEDIYGYTF
TRBJ2-5,few,TRBV7-6,-,TGTGCCAGCAGCTTAGCTACTCACCCAGGGGAGACCCAGTACTTC,CASSLATHPGETQYF
TRBJ1-4,-,TRBV19,TRBD1,TGTGCCAGTAGCATCGGGGGACAGGGGAGATTGGAAAAACTGTTTTTT,CASSIGGQGRLEKLFF
TRBJ2-3,-,TRBV7-2,TRBD2,TGTGCCAGCAGCCCGAGGCTAGCGGGAGTTACGCAGTATTTT,CASSPRLAGVTQYF
TRBJ1-1,-,TRBV2,-,TGTGCCAGCAAAAGTCAGGGCACAGGATGGGCTTTCTTT,CASKSQGTGWAFF
TRBJ1-1,-,TRBV18,-,TGTGCCAGCTCACCATGGCCCTCGGGGACTGAAGCTTTCTTT,CASSPWPSGTEAFF
TRBJ2-5,-,TRBV5-1,-,TGCGCCAGCAGCTTGGGGCGGAGGCCAAGAGAAGAAAGACAAGAGACCCAGTACTTC,CASSLGRRPREERQETQYF
TRBJ1-4,-,TRBV4-1,TRBD1,TGCGCCAGCAGACGACAGGGGGCGCGGTATGAAAAACTGTTTTTT,CASRRQGARYEKLFF
TRBJ2-3,-,TRBV7-9,-,TGTGCCAGCAGCTGGTTCAAGTCCGGCGACAGGAGTAGCACAGATACGCAGTATTTT,CASSWFKSGDRSSTDTQYF
TRBJ2-1,-,TRBV28,TRBD2,TGTGCCAGCAGTTTACTAGGACTAGCGGGAGGTGGGAATTGGAATGAGCAGTTCTTC,CASSLLGLAGGGNWNEQFF
TRBJ2-2,once,TRBV5-1,-,TGCGCCAGCAGCTTGGCCGAAGCGGTGAACACCGGGGAGCTGTTTTTT,CASSLAEAVNTGELFF
TRBJ1-6,-,TRBV5-1,TRBD1,TGCGCCAGCAGTTACTGGACAGGGGACGATTCACCCCTCCACTTT,CASSYWTGDDSPLHF
TRBJ2-2,-,TRBV5-6,-,TGTGCCAGCAGCTTGCACCCCTCGGGCGGGGAGCTGTTTTTT,CASSLHPSGGELFF
TRBJ2-7,-,TRBV5-1,-,TGCGCCAGCAGCTTACAGGGCCTATCCTACGAGCAGTACTTC,CASSLQGLSYEQYF
TRBJ1-1,few,TRBV12-3/TRBV12-4,-,TGTGCCAGCACCCACAGGAGGGGAGCTGAAGCTTTCTTT,CASTHRRGAEAFF
TRBJ2-7,-,TRBV29-1,-,TGCAGCGTTGAGGTCTCAGGGGCGACGTACGAGCAGTACTTC,CSVEVSGATYEQYF
TRBJ1-5,-,TRBV19,-,TGTGCCAGTAGGCCGTCGGCGGTTCAGCCCCAGCATTTT,CASRPSAVQPQHF